This T cell receptor beta chain comes out of a study of T cells in Graves' hyperthyroidism and ophthalmopathy. Trimming shortened V by 3 bases and J by 6 bases, and 14 bases separated the two germline ends. Germline V gene lookup returns CDR1 LNHDA and CDR2 SQIVND (reference sequence). This CDR3 contains 14 residues. It was RNA transcripts that yielded the amplified TCR beta CDR3 regions. In the first-round RT-PCR of the TCR CDR3, the HTBI primer set was used. TCRdb independently ran MiXCR on the multiplex PCR reads; one entry per CDR3 protein. The sample contains approximately 430,000 distinct CDR3 sequences, roughly 14% of which appear only once. This clonotype was picked up a small number of times.

The chain employs TRBV19 and TRBJ1-2, with D unclear. The clonotype was recovered from a man aged 18 to 29 with Graves' ophthalmopathy. Sequencing was carried out using blood. The CDR3 spells CASSMGRFGDGYTF. DNA of the CDR3: TGTGCCAGTAGTATGGGCCGATTCGGCGATGGCTACACCTTC.